This T cell receptor beta chain was recorded in a study of blood T cell repertoires in COVID-19. Study summary: Both acute and convalescent COVID-19 samples were obtained from the United States, Italy and Spain. Sources were T cells, B-cell-depleted T cells, or PBMCs; the material itself was cDNA or gDNA.

Germline V CDR1 and CDR2: SEHNR, FQNEAQ (reference sequence). V lost 4 bases to trimming and J lost 4 bases; unmatched junction nucleotides: 6. The CDR3 extends over 14 amino acids. Clones were read by immunoSEQ multiplex PCR, and TCRdb kept only the in-frame ones, dropping some. The sample contains around 200,000 clones, about four fifths of which appear only once. The source of this sequence is a human donor in a cohort sampled during active COVID-19. Sequences were obtained from peripheral blood. The chain employs TRBV7-9 and TRBJ1-2; 7 bases match TRBD1. The CDR3, as DNA: TGTGCCAGCAGCTCCGAAGGGACAGCCTATGGCTACACCTTC. The encoded protein is CASSSEGTAYGYTF. Full variable domain (missing parts from reference TRBV7-9 and TRBJ1-2): DTGVSQNPRHKITKRGQNVTFRCDPISEHNRLYWYRQTLGQGPEFLTYFQNEAQLEKSRLLSDRFSAERPKGSFSTLEIQRTEQGDSAMYLCASSSEGTAYGYTFGSGTRLTVV.